A selection of T cell receptor beta chains follows, all from one sample in a study of breast tumors, draining lymph nodes, adjacent tissues. TCRdb re-called the multiplex PCR reads through MiXCR, storing one row per CDR3 protein. The sample lists about 60,000 distinct CDR3 sequences; around three fifths were seen once. Sequencing input: breast tumor tissue. These receptor sequences come from a female donor with breast cancer. Some clones in this sample may be carry-over from other donors' samples. Both conserved end residues are part of each CDR3. The D gene is left open where the match is weak. Not every row has a clone size; where given, it reads once, few, many or a size class.

CDR3aa	CDR3nt	v_gene	abundance	d_gene	j_gene
CASSSPGRAGANVLTF	TGTGCCAGCAGTTCTCCCGGGCGCGCTGGGGCCAACGTCCTGACTTTC	TRBV28	many	.	TRBJ2-6
CASSLHSGNEQFF	TGTGCCAGCAGCTTACACAGCGGCAATGAGCAGTTCTTC	TRBV11-2	many	.	TRBJ2-1
CSVEVWDRARNIQYF	TGCAGCGTTGAAGTTTGGGACAGGGCAAGGAACATTCAGTACTTC	TRBV29-1	.	TRBD1	TRBJ2-4
CASSQAPTNSPLHF	TGTGCCAGCAGCCAGGCTCCGACCAATTCACCCCTCCACTTT	TRBV3-1	many	.	TRBJ1-6
CASSVGQNNEQFF	TGTGCCAGCAGCGTGGGACAGAACAATGAGCAGTTCTTC	TRBV9	many	TRBD1	TRBJ2-1
CASSVGTGLSPLHF	TGTGCCAGCAGTGTAGGGACAGGGCTCTCACCCCTCCACTTT	TRBV2	.	TRBD1	TRBJ1-6
CASSVGGSNTDTQYF	TGTGCCAGCAGCGTAGGGGGTAGTAACACAGATACGCAGTATTTT	TRBV9	.	.	TRBJ2-3
CSVVGLLDQPQHF	TGCAGCGTTGTGGGGTTATTAGATCAGCCCCAGCATTTT	TRBV29-1	.	.	TRBJ1-5
CASSSPGTYGYTF	TGTGCCAGCAGCTCCCCCGGGACCTATGGCTACACCTTC	TRBV7-9	.	.	TRBJ1-2
CASTGDSGGDTQYF	TGTGCCAGCACAGGGGACAGTGGTGGAGATACGCAGTATTTT	TRBV2	.	TRBD1	TRBJ2-3
CASSSYADTQYF	TGTGCCAGCAGCTCCTATGCCGATACGCAGTATTTT	TRBV7-2	many	.	TRBJ2-3
CASSYYSGGDNEQFF	TGTGCCAGCAGTTACTATTCGGGAGGGGACAATGAGCAGTTCTTC	TRBV6-6	many	TRBD2	TRBJ2-1
CSARARFGGELFF	TGCAGTGCTAGAGCCCGTTTCGGCGGGGAGCTGTTTTTT	TRBV20-1	.	.	TRBJ2-2
CSARARTGLNNSPLHF	TGCAGTGCTAGGGCCCGGACAGGGTTGAATAATTCACCCCTCCACTTT	TRBV20-1	.	TRBD1	TRBJ1-6
CSARGGSGRYEQYF	TGCAGTGCTAGAGGAGGGAGCGGGAGGTACGAGCAGTACTTC	TRBV20-1	.	TRBD2	TRBJ2-7
CASSDKGTDTQYF	TGTGCCAGCAGCGACAAAGGGACAGATACGCAGTATTTT	TRBV12-5	.	.	TRBJ2-3
CASKPGQGFGELFF	TGTGCCAGCAAACCCGGACAGGGGTTCGGGGAGCTGTTTTTT	TRBV12-3/TRBV12-4	many	TRBD1	TRBJ2-2
CASSLGTGELFF	TGTGCCAGCAGCTTAGGAACCGGGGAGCTGTTTTTT	TRBV7-8	many	.	TRBJ2-2
CASSLARGGYNEQFF	TGTGCCAGCAGCTTGGCGAGGGGGGGTTACAATGAGCAGTTCTTC	TRBV5-6	.	.	TRBJ2-1
CASSMGGTGELFF	TGTGCCAGTAGTATGGGGGGCACCGGGGAGCTGTTTTTT	TRBV19	.	.	TRBJ2-2
CASSPGTSGRATYEQYF	TGTGCCAGCAGCCCCGGGACTAGCGGGAGGGCCACCTACGAGCAGTACTTC	TRBV3-2	many	.	TRBJ2-7
CSVEKGSSYEQYF	TGCAGCGTTGAGAAGGGGTCAAGCTACGAGCAGTACTTC	TRBV29-1	many	.	TRBJ2-7
CASSSVGQGVSGYPF	TGTGCCAGCAGCTCAGTGGGACAGGGGGTCTCTGGCTACCCCTTC	TRBV7-2	.	TRBD1	TRBJ1-2
CASRRGGSSTDTQFF	TGTGCCAGCAGGAGGGGCGGGAGTAGCACAGATACGCAGTTCTTC	TRBV2	.	TRBD2	TRBJ2-1
CASSFLQGWDENSPLHF	TGTGCCAGCAGCTTCCTACAGGGGTGGGACGAAAATTCACCCCTCCACTTT	TRBV7-2	once	TRBD1	TRBJ1-6
CSALTSGSSSEQYF	TGCAGTGCACTGACTAGCGGGAGCTCCTCCGAGCAGTACTTC	TRBV20-1	once	TRBD2	TRBJ2-7
CSASSARDRGVGELFF	TGCAGTGCTAGTAGTGCCCGGGACAGGGGTGTCGGGGAGCTGTTTTTT	TRBV20-1	.	TRBD1	TRBJ2-2
CASSAGWVLSKPLQLCSYNSPLHF	TGTGCCAGCAGCGCCGGGTGGGTTTTATCTAAGCCTCTGCAGCTGTGCTCCTATAATTCACCCCTCCACTTT	TRBV7-9	.	.	TRBJ1-6
CASSYSDYNEQFF	TGTGCCAGCAGTTACTCGGACTACAATGAGCAGTTCTTC	TRBV6-2/TRBV6-3	many	.	TRBJ2-1
CASSSTKGGRRDTIYF	TGTGCCAGCAGTTCCACTAAGGGGGGGAGGAGAGACACCATATATTTT	TRBV28	many	.	TRBJ1-3
CASSQSAGGLGNTEAFF	TGTGCCAGCAGCCAATCCGCAGGGGGCCTGGGAAACACTGAAGCTTTCTTT	TRBV4-2	.	TRBD1	TRBJ1-1
CSASPPSGGSETQYF	TGCAGTGCTAGTCCACCTAGCGGGGGGTCGGAGACCCAGTACTTC	TRBV20-1	once	TRBD2	TRBJ2-5
CSLEGSYNEQFF	TGCAGCTTAGAGGGGTCCTACAATGAGCAGTTCTTC	TRBV29-1	.	.	TRBJ2-1
CASSPSRSGNEQFF	TGTGCCAGCTCCCCCTCGAGGTCGGGGAATGAGCAGTTCTTC	TRBV18	many	.	TRBJ2-1
CASSPTRTSGRGRTGELFF	TGTGCCAGCAGCCCGACCCGGACTAGCGGGAGAGGTCGGACCGGGGAGCTGTTTTTT	TRBV14	.	TRBD2	TRBJ2-2
CASGPGGTQETQSF	TGTGCCAGCGGACCGGGGGGGACCCAAGAGACCCAGTCCTTC	TRBV9	.	TRBD2	TRBJ2-5
CASSEPGQVSYEQYF	TGTGCCAGCAGTGAACCGGGACAGGTTTCCTACGAGCAGTACTTC	TRBV2	.	TRBD1	TRBJ2-7
CASSESGRGYQPQHF	TGTGCCAGCAGTGAATCGGGCAGGGGGTATCAGCCCCAGCATTTT	TRBV25-1	.	TRBD1	TRBJ1-5
CASSRGKTSGELFF	TGCGCCAGCAGCCGGGGGAAGACTAGCGGGGAGCTGTTTTTT	TRBV4-3	.	.	TRBJ2-2
CASILRQEQETQYF	TGTGCCAGCATACTCCGACAGGAACAAGAGACCCAGTACTTC	TRBV3-2	.	.	TRBJ2-5
CSASPGLNLVTETQYF	TGCAGTGCCAGTCCAGGACTAAACCTCGTTACGGAGACCCAGTACTTC	TRBV24-1	.	.	TRBJ2-5